One sample yielded the 19 T cell receptor beta chains listed below, sequenced in a study of CD8+ T cells in alopecia areata. Extracted from the samples, RNA was reverse transcribed into cDNA to serve as the sequencing template. Measured with immunoSEQ multiplex PCR; TCRdb has only the in-frame clones, and not every one. The sample shows about 98,000 clones, roughly two fifths of them seen only once. Sequenced material: CD4+ T cells sorted from blood. The receptors derive from a human donor with alopecia areata.

The rearrangement links TRBV30 to TRBJ2-1, with 11 bases that match TRBD2. The V gene's germline CDR1 is GTSNPN and CDR2 SVGIG (reference sequence). The CDR3 loop spans 15 amino acids. V lost 0 bases and J lost 9; bases outside the gene matches: 7. CDR3 in amino acids: CAWSVLAGEPSEQFF. CDR3 DNA: TGTGCCTGGAGTGTACTAGCGGGAGAACCTAGTGAGCAGTTCTTC.

This rearrangement joins TRBV29-1 to TRBJ1-1, with 8 bases matching TRBD1. The CDR3 is 12 residues long. Trimming removed 6 bases from V and 7 bases from J; junction bases left unmatched: 7. CDR1 and CDR2 from the germline V gene are SQVTM and ANQGSEA. CDR3 residues: CSVHDRGVEAFF. The DNA of the CDR3 is TGCAGCGTGCATGACAGGGGCGTTGAAGCTTTCTTT.

V is TRBV29-1 and J is TRBJ1-2; the D is unclear. Trimming shortened V by 3 bases and J by 4 bases, and 15 bases separated the two germline ends. CDR1 is SQVTM and CDR2 is ANQGSEA in the germline V gene. There are 14 residues in the CDR3. The CDR3 nucleotides are TGCAGCGTTGATCGGGATTCGGAGGCCTATGGCTACACCTTC. Its protein is CSVDRDSEAYGYTF.

The chain uses TRBV29-1 and TRBJ2-7; D gene unclear. V lost 6 bases to trimming and J lost 0 bases, with 12 bases between them. This CDR3 is 13 amino acids long. Germline lookup yields CDR1 SQVTM and CDR2 ANQGSEA. The CDR3 region is CSVRTASSYEQYF. CDR3 DNA sequence: TGCAGCGTCAGGACCGCAAGCTCCTACGAGCAGTACTTC.

V usage is TRBV2 and J usage is TRBJ2-2, with 8 bases identical to TRBD2. Losses at the gene ends were 6 bases for V and 2 bases for J; bases not matched to a gene: 8. The CDR3 loop spans 16 amino acids. Germline V lookup: CDR1 SNHLY, CDR2 FYNNEI. As DNA, the CDR3 is TGTGCCAGCAGAGAGATAGCGGGGAGTAACACCGGGGAGCTGTTTTTT. This codes for CASREIAGSNTGELFF.

This clone was recorded a few times. The gene calls are TRBV29-1 and TRBJ2-4; D is perhaps TRBD1 (6 bases). From germline, CDR1 is SQVTM and CDR2 ANQGSEA. V lost 4 bases, J lost 1 base, and 14 bases lay in between. The CDR3 is 15 amino acids. The CDR3 coding sequence is TGCAGCGTTGCGTCCGGTCAGGGGGCCAAAAACATTCAGTACTTC. Its translation is CSVASGQGAKNIQYF.

The gene calls are TRBV23-1 and TRBJ1-2; D is unresolved. TRBV23-1 is filed as an ORF, its function uncertain. V was shortened by 0 bases and J by 3 bases, with 8 bases between the two germline ends. The CDR3 totals 14 residues. CDR3 coding DNA: TGCGCCAGCAGTCAATCTTGGGATCACTATGGCTACACCTTC. The encoded protein is CASSQSWDHYGYTF.

This clone has only one observation. V and J are TRBV4-3 and TRBJ2-5, with D perhaps assigned TRBD1 or TRBD2 (5 bases each). The J call is in doubt because the DNA end fits TRBJ2-7 better. The germline gives CDR1 LGHNA, CDR2 YSLEER. There are 19 residues in the CDR3. CDR3 loop: CASSQDSQGRGVRPREQYF. DNA of the CDR3: TGCGCCAGCAGCCAAGATTCCCAGGGAAGAGGGGTAAGGCCCCGCGAGCAGTACTTC.

J is TRBJ1-2 and V is TRBV25-1; no clear D. Trimming cost V 6 bases and J 12 bases, with 14 bases left between them. In germline, CDR1 is MGHDK, CDR2 SYGVNS. There are 11 residues in the CDR3. CDR3 DNA sequence: TGTGCCAGCAGCGAAGGAGGGTTCCACACCTTC. This codes for CASSEGGFHTF.

This clone has just a few counts. This chain links TRBV4-3 with TRBJ2-7, with D tentatively TRBD2 (5 bases). V lost 2 bases and J lost 3, with 17 bases in between. CDR3 length: 16 residues. From germline, CDR1 is LGHNA and CDR2 YSLEER. CDR3 DNA: TGCGCCAGCAGCCAATCGTCGGGGTTAATAGTCTACGAGCAGTACTTC. Translation: CASSQSSGLIVYEQYF.

The J gene is TRBJ2-1, the V gene TRBV29-1, with D tentatively TRBD1 (5 bases). Per germline, CDR1 SQVTM and CDR2 ANQGSEA. This CDR3 region has 10 residues. Trimming stripped 4 bases from V and 8 bases from J, with 6 bases between. The CDR3 DNA follows: TGCAGCGTTGCAGGGTATGAGCAGTTCTTC. It yields the protein CSVAGYEQFF.

This clone was seen only a few times. This chain joins TRBV6-6 and TRBJ2-5; no clear D gene. Germline lookup yields CDR1 MNHNY and CDR2 SVGAGI (reference sequence). The V end was cut by 0 bases, the J end by 0 bases, with 5 bases between. The CDR3 is 14 residues long. Here the CDR3 DNA reads TGTGCCAGCAGTTACTCCACGTACCAAGAGACCCAGTACTTC. Protein: CASSYSTYQETQYF.

The V gene is TRBV11-2, the J gene TRBJ2-3, with no clear D. Germline CDR1 reads SGHAT; CDR2 reads FQNNGV. The CDR3 has 14 residues. Trimming removed 1 base at V and 2 bases at J, with 7 bases between. The CDR3 spells CASSLGLHTDTQYF. In DNA, the CDR3 is TGTGCCAGCAGCTTAGGTTTACACACAGATACGCAGTATTTT.

The rearrangement links TRBV29-1 to TRBJ1-5, with no clear D. This CDR3 has 12 amino acids. Per the germline V gene, CDR1 is SQVTM and CDR2 is ANQGSEA. V was shortened by 6 bases and J by 4 bases, with 10 bases between the two germline ends. CDR3 region: CSVGSVNQPQHF. CDR3 in DNA: TGCAGCGTAGGCAGCGTTAATCAGCCCCAGCATTTT.

As for this clone: One junction end does not reproduce the germline sequence, and a read error may be involved. The chain has TRBV5-1 and TRBJ2-5; D gene unclear. Per the germline V gene, CDR1 is SGHRS and CDR2 is YFSETQ. The CDR3 is 14 residues long. This CDR3 reads CASSLDPKQETQYF. In DNA form, the CDR3 reads TGCGCCAGCAGTTTGGACCCTAAACAAGAGACCCAGTACTTC.

This clone was counted only a few times. The rearrangement uses TRBV29-1 and TRBJ2-3; no definite D call. Trimming took 5 bases from V and 4 from J, leaving 16 bases between them. Germline values: CDR1 SQVTM, CDR2 ANQGSEA. CDR3 length: 14 residues. The CDR3 region has the DNA TGCAGCGTTTTAAGGCGAAGCAAGGCAGATACGCAGTATTTT. Translated, it gives CSVLRRSKADTQYF.

This clone was detected only a few times. The chain is built from TRBV30 and TRBJ2-5; 9 bases line up with TRBD1. V shed 1 base, J shed 5 bases, and the junction held 5 bases outside the gene matches. The CDR3 length is 14 residues. Per germline, CDR1 GTSNPN and CDR2 SVGIG (reference sequence). CDR3 sequence (DNA): TGTGCCTGGAGTGAAGGGACAGGGTCCGAGACCCAGTACTTC. This codes for CAWSEGTGSETQYF.

The J gene is TRBJ1-5, the V gene TRBV30; D may be TRBD1 (6 bases). V lost 1 base and J lost 1, with 23 bases in between. CDR3 length: 19 amino acids. Germline V gene lookup returns CDR1 GTSNPN and CDR2 SVGIG (reference sequence). The CDR3 protein is CAWSGVQGRSNGSNQPQHF. The CDR3, as DNA: TGTGCCTGGAGTGGGGTACAGGGCAGGTCGAATGGCAGCAATCAGCCCCAGCATTTT.

This clone was counted a few times. J is TRBJ2-3 and V is TRBV29-1; D is unresolved. V lost 7 bases and J lost 2, with 10 bases in between. Germline CDR1 reads SQVTM; CDR2 reads ANQGSEA. The CDR3 runs 12 residues. In nucleotides, the CDR3 is TGCAGCGCTAGACGTCACACAGATACGCAGTATTTT. Translation: CSARRHTDTQYF.